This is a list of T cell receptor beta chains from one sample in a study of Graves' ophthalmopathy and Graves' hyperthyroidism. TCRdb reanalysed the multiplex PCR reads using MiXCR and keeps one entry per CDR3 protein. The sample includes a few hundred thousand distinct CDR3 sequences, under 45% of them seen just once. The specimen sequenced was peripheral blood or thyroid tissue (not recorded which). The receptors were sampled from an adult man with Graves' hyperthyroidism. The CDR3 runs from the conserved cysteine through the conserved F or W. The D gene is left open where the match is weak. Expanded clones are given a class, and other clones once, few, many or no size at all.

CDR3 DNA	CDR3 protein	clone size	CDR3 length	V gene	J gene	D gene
TGCAGTGCCCGAGCCCACTACGAGCAGTACTTC	CSARAHYEQYF	many	11	TRBV20-1	TRBJ2-7	-
TGTGCCAGCAGCCAGAATGGCGACAGCTTAAATTCACCCCTCCACTTT	CASSQNGDSLNSPLHF	many	16	TRBV11-2	TRBJ1-6	-
TGTGCCAGCAGTTTTCGTGGGACAGGGATTGGCTACACCTTC	CASSFRGTGIGYTF	few	14	TRBV27	TRBJ1-2	TRBD1
TGCAGTGCTAGAGATGCCGGGACTAGCGGGAGGCCTGATCACGGGGAGCTGTTTTTT	CSARDAGTSGRPDHGELFF	few	19	TRBV20-1	TRBJ2-2	TRBD2
TGTGCCAGCAGTTGGGGGGTAGCTGATGGCTACACCTTC	CASSWGVADGYTF	-	13	TRBV10-3	TRBJ1-2	-
TGTGCCAGCAGTGAAGCCTTCCAGTATGGCTACACCTTC	CASSEAFQYGYTF	many	13	TRBV6-1	TRBJ1-2	-
TGTGCCAGCAAAGCCGGGACAGGGCAAGAGACCCAGTACTTC	CASKAGTGQETQYF	-	14	TRBV2	TRBJ2-5	TRBD1
TGTGCCACTCAGGGGAGGAATCAGCCCCAGCATTTT	CATQGRNQPQHF	many	12	TRBV28	TRBJ1-5	-
TGTGCCAGCAGTCCGGGTGTCTCCCTCTCCTACGAGCAGTACTTC	CASSPGVSLSYEQYF	-	15	TRBV12-3/TRBV12-4	TRBJ2-7	-
TGTGCCATCAGTGAGTTTCGATCGGAGAACACTGAAGCTTTCTTT	CAISEFRSENTEAFF	many	15	TRBV10-3	TRBJ1-1	-
TGCGCCAGCAGCCAAGTAGGACAGGGGGCAAATGAAAAACTGTTTTTT	CASSQVGQGANEKLFF	-	16	TRBV4-1	TRBJ1-4	TRBD1
TGTGCCAGCAGCCAGGGATTAGGGCAGCCCCAGCATTTT	CASSQGLGQPQHF	many	13	TRBV6-1	TRBJ1-5	-
TGTGCCAGCAGTCGAACAGGGGAGATGAATTCACCCCTCCACTTT	CASSRTGEMNSPLHF	few	15	TRBV9	TRBJ1-6	TRBD1
TGTGCCAGCAGTTACCACAGCAATCCCTCTGGAAACACCATATATTTT	CASSYHSNPSGNTIYF	few	16	TRBV6-5	TRBJ1-3	-
TGTGCCAGCCGTGGACTAGCGGGGGGTTACGAGCAGTACTTC	CASRGLAGGYEQYF	-	14	TRBV7-8	TRBJ2-7	TRBD2
TGTGCCAGCAGCTTAATCAAGACCCAGTACTTC	CASSLIKTQYF	many	11	TRBV7-8	TRBJ2-5	-
TGTGCTAGTGGTTTGGGCGGGACACAAGAGACCCAGTACTTC	CASGLGGTQETQYF	many	14	TRBV12-5	TRBJ2-5	-
TGCAGTGCAGAGGGGGCAGGGGCGTTTGAAGCTTTCTTT	CSAEGAGAFEAFF	-	13	TRBV20-1	TRBJ1-1	TRBD1
TGCGCCAGCAGCTTGCAACACGCGGTCACCGGGGAGCTGTTTTTT	CASSLQHAVTGELFF	many	15	TRBV5-1	TRBJ2-2	-
TGTGCCACCAGCAGCTTGGATGGGGTCCTCGACTATGGCTACACCTTC	CATSSLDGVLDYGYTF	-	16	TRBV15	TRBJ1-2	-
TGTGCCAGCAGCTTACGGGACAGGGGGCATCATCAGCCCCAGCATTTT	CASSLRDRGHHQPQHF	-	16	TRBV7-8	TRBJ1-5	TRBD1
TGTGCCAGCAATATGGGGGCATCCTACGAGCAGTACTTC	CASNMGASYEQYF	many	13	TRBV25-1	TRBJ2-7	-
TGTGCCAGCAGCGCCGACAGGGCGTCGGACACTGAAGCTTTCTTT	CASSADRASDTEAFF	-	15	TRBV7-8	TRBJ1-1	TRBD1
TGCAGTGCTACTAGCGGCAGATACGAGCAGTACTTC	CSATSGRYEQYF	-	12	TRBV20-1	TRBJ2-7	TRBD2
TGTGCCAGCGCTAACAGGGTTGCTGGAAACACCATATATTTT	CASANRVAGNTIYF	-	14	TRBV2	TRBJ1-3	-
TGTGCCACCAGCAGAGGACCGGGGGCGGTCACTGAAGCTTTCTTT	CATSRGPGAVTEAFF	many	15	TRBV15	TRBJ1-1	-
TGTGCCAGCAGCCGTTTTCTGCTAAGTGGGGTCTACACCTTC	CASSRFLLSGVYTF	-	14	TRBV6-5	TRBJ1-2	-
TGTGCCAGCAGCGATGGACAGGGGGCGCAACGGTCTGGGGCCAACGTCCTGACTTTC	CASSDGQGAQRSGANVLTF	-	19	TRBV5-4	TRBJ2-6	TRBD1
TGCAGTGCTGCTAGGCCGGGCGCAGATACGCAGTATTTT	CSAARPGADTQYF	-	13	TRBV20-1	TRBJ2-3	-
TGTGCCAGCAGCTTCAGCGGGGTCCCCTACGAGCAGTACTTC	CASSFSGVPYEQYF	-	14	TRBV7-9	TRBJ2-7	TRBD2
TGCAGTGCTAGAGATAGTCGCAGGGGGGCTGCCGGGGAGCTGTTTTTT	CSARDSRRGAAGELFF	-	16	TRBV20-1	TRBJ2-2	-
TGTGCCAGCAGCCTGGGACAGCACTTAACCGGGGAGCTGTTTTTT	CASSLGQHLTGELFF	-	15	TRBV6-1	TRBJ2-2	TRBD1
TGTGCCAGCAGCGTTACTGGGGCCAACGTCCTGACTTTC	CASSVTGANVLTF	many	13	TRBV9	TRBJ2-6	-
TGTGCCAGCACCGGCCGGGACAGAGGGGAAAAACTGTTTTTT	CASTGRDRGEKLFF	many	14	TRBV6-5	TRBJ1-4	TRBD1
TGTGCCAGCAGCCAAGCCGGACTAGCGGGAGACTACGAGCAGTACTTC	CASSQAGLAGDYEQYF	many	16	TRBV4-2	TRBJ2-7	TRBD2
TGTGCCAGCAGCTTGGGTACCGGGATGGGCAATCAGCCCCAGCATTTT	CASSLGTGMGNQPQHF	many	16	TRBV5-6	TRBJ1-5	-
TGTGCCAGCAGCAAACAGGGACTAGGAGAAGAGACCCAGTACTTC	CASSKQGLGEETQYF	few	15	TRBV7-9	TRBJ2-5	TRBD2
TGTGCCAGCACCCAGGGCCGCACCGGGGAGCTGTTTTTT	CASTQGRTGELFF	-	13	TRBV9	TRBJ2-2	-
TGTGCCAGCAGTGATGGGGCAGGCTATCAGCCCCAGCATTTT	CASSDGAGYQPQHF	-	14	TRBV2	TRBJ1-5	-
TGCAGCGTTACAACAGGGGCCACCGGGGAGCTGTTTTTT	CSVTTGATGELFF	many	13	TRBV29-1	TRBJ2-2	TRBD1
TGTGCCAGCAGCCAACTTAGCGGGAGGGCGACCTACGAGCAGTACTTC	CASSQLSGRATYEQYF	-	16	TRBV4-2	TRBJ2-7	TRBD2
TGTGCCAGCGGCCGCGCTGATGTTAATCAGCCCCAGCATTTT	CASGRADVNQPQHF	many	14	TRBV7-2	TRBJ1-5	-
TGTGCCAGCAGCCCCCATACGGCAGTGAGAACAGATACGCAGTATTTT	CASSPHTAVRTDTQYF	once	16	TRBV14	TRBJ2-3	-
TGTGCCAGCAGTTACTCGATTCCCTCGAGCGCTGAAGCTTTCTTT	CASSYSIPSSAEAFF	-	15	TRBV6-5	TRBJ1-1	-
TGTGCCAGCTTCGGGAGATCAGAGGGAGAAACTGAAGCTTTCTTT	CASFGRSEGETEAFF	-	15	TRBV6-5	TRBJ1-1	-
TGCGCCAGCAGCCAACAGGGGGCGGGGAACACCGGGGAGCTGTTTTTT	CASSQQGAGNTGELFF	-	16	TRBV5-5	TRBJ2-2	TRBD1
TGTGCCACCTGCCGGGACAGGGGTTACGAGCAGTACTTC	CATCRDRGYEQYF	many	13	TRBV6-1	TRBJ2-7	TRBD1
TGTGCCAGCAGCCCGTTAGGGAAAGGCACCGGGGAGCTGTTTTTT	CASSPLGKGTGELFF	few	15	TRBV5-4	TRBJ2-2	-
TGTGCCAGCGGCTTAAGGTTTGGGAGCTCCTATAATTCACCCCTCCACTTT	CASGLRFGSSYNSPLHF	once	17	TRBV7-2	TRBJ1-6	-
TGTGCCATCAGGGAACCGGGACAGGGGGGGATGGCTGAAGCTTTCTTT	CAIREPGQGGMAEAFF	many	16	TRBV10-3	TRBJ1-1	TRBD1
TGTGCCAGCACCCACTCCGAGGGCAAGTTTAATGAAAAACTGTTTTTT	CASTHSEGKFNEKLFF	many	16	TRBV25-1	TRBJ1-4	-
TGTGCCAGCAGCTTCCCAAACCAGCCCCAGCATTTT	CASSFPNQPQHF	many	12	TRBV7-8	TRBJ1-5	-
TGTGCCAGCTTATACAGGGGGTACGAGCAGTACTTC	CASLYRGYEQYF	-	12	TRBV7-9	TRBJ2-7	TRBD1
TGTGCCAGTAGCAGGGGGGCCGAATCCTACGAGCAGTACTTC	CASSRGAESYEQYF	many	14	TRBV19	TRBJ2-7	-
TGCAGCTTGGGGGCGGGAGGGCCGAACGAGCAGTACTTC	CSLGAGGPNEQYF	-	13	TRBV29-1	TRBJ2-7	TRBD2